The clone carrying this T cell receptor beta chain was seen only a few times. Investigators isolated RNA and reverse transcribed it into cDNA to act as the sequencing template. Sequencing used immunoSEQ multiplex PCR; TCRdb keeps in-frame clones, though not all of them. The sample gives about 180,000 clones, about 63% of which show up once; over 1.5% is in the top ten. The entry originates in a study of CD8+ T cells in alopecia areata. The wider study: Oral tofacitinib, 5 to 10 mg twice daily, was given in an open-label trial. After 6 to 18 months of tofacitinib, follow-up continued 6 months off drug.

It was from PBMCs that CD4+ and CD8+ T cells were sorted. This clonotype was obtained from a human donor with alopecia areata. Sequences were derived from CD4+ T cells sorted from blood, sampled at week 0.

CDR3 nucleotide sequence: TGTGCCAGCAGCTTAGCGGATCTAAGGGGGGAAAAACTGTTTTTT. Translating it yields CASSLADLRGEKLFF. This chain joins TRBV7-2 and TRBJ1-4, with a tentative D call TRBD1 (6 bases). The CDR3 covers 15 residues. V shed 0 bases and J shed 8 bases, with 13 bases lying between them. Per germline, CDR1 SGHTA and CDR2 FQGNSA.